This T cell receptor (beta chain) emerged from a study of T cell clusters in autoimmune cytopenias. Findings of the study overall: Exclusive TRB clusters were about 2.8-fold more numerous in healthy donors than in active autoimmune hepatitis.

This CDR3 has 13 residues. Germline assignment: CDR1 SQVTM and CDR2 ANQGSEA. This clonotype registers medium-sized (0.01 to 0.1%) by frequency. Its specificity is not known. TRB amplification used roughly 250 ng of peripheral blood genomic DNA. Multiplex touch-down PCR amplified TRB using TRB-A and TRB-B pools in one tube. Reanalyzing the multiplex PCR reads, TCRdb keeps one entry per CDR3 protein, without DNA. Seen in this sample are about 7,000 distinct CDR3 sequences; the ten most common clones hold around 19%. Separately, the same data were catalogued under a study of T cell repertoires in aging, cancer and after chemotherapy.

This receptor was taken from a human donor in good health. The J gene is TRBJ2-2, the V gene TRBV29-1; TCRdb reports TRBD1, a call that lacks DNA to check it against. The sample comprised peripheral blood. The CDR3 sequence: CSVGTVGTGELFF.